This record concerns one T cell receptor beta chain sequence. This entry is derived from a study of blood T cell repertoires in COVID-19. Study summary: Nucleic acid was either cDNA or gDNA, and it came from T cells, B-cell-depleted T cells, or PBMCs.

V lost 0 bases, J lost 8 bases, and 6 bases lay in between. This CDR3 has 13 amino acids. Germline V gene data show CDR1 as SGDLS and CDR2 as YYNGEE. The data were produced by immunoSEQ multiplex PCR, yet TCRdb's version contains in-frame clones alone and is incomplete. The table lists around 430,000 clones, around 88% of them singletons, with roughly 13% in the top ten. The Seattle patients, enrolled during active infection, were followed longitudinally. Sequenced material: peripheral blood. This TCR was recovered from a woman between 45 and 65 years old with COVID-19, enrolled during active disease. The chain recombines TRBV9 with TRBJ1-6; possible D gene TRBD1, 5 bases. This CDR3 reads CASSVETDSPLHF. Written as DNA, the CDR3 is TGTGCCAGCAGCGTAGAGACAGATTCACCCCTCCACTTT. Variable domain in full (rest from reference TRBV9 and TRBJ1-6): DSGVTQTPKHLITATGQRVTLRCSPRSGDLSVYWYQQSLDQGLQFLIQYYNGEERAKGNILERFSAQQFPDLHSELNLSSLELGDSALYFCASSVETDSPLHFGNGTRLTVT.